Listed below are T cell receptor beta chains from one sample, sequenced in a study of blood T cell repertoires in COVID-19. The data were produced by immunoSEQ multiplex PCR, yet TCRdb's version contains in-frame clones alone and is incomplete. This table has 55,000 to 90,000 clones, roughly nine tenths appearing once. Source material: peripheral blood. Receptor source: a man in his 70s with active COVID-19. Each CDR3 is given with its conserved first and last residue. The D gene is left open where the match is weak. Some rows have no size entry. The others give once, few or many, or a class for an expanded clone.

d_gene: TRBD1
j_gene: TRBJ1-1
len: 13
v_gene: TRBV5-1
abundance: .
CDR3aa: CASSPAGGTEAFF
CDR3nt: TGCGCCAGCAGCCCCGCAGGGGGCACTGAAGCTTTCTTT

d_gene: TRBD2
j_gene: TRBJ2-4
len: 17
v_gene: TRBV3-1/TRBV3-2
abundance: .
CDR3aa: CASSPRGAGVGKNIQYF
CDR3nt: TGTGCCAGCAGCCCCCGGGGAGCGGGAGTGGGCAAAAACATTCAGTACTTC

d_gene: TRBD1
j_gene: TRBJ1-2
len: 14
v_gene: TRBV5-4
abundance: .
CDR3aa: CASSLVGQGGGYTF
CDR3nt: TGTGCCAGCAGCTTGGTGGGACAGGGTGGCGGCTACACCTTC

d_gene: TRBD2
j_gene: TRBJ2-1
len: 14
v_gene: TRBV5-1
abundance: .
CDR3aa: CASRLAGTNNEQFF
CDR3nt: TGCGCCAGCAGACTAGCGGGAACCAACAATGAGCAGTTCTTC

d_gene: .
j_gene: TRBJ1-2
len: 16
v_gene: TRBV18
abundance: .
CDR3aa: CASSPRETGTIEGYTF
CDR3nt: TGTGCCAGCTCACCAAGGGAGACAGGAACGATTGAGGGCTACACCTTC

d_gene: .
j_gene: TRBJ2-7
len: 14
v_gene: TRBV5-8
abundance: .
CDR3aa: CASSPKRVGVEQYF
CDR3nt: TGTGCCAGCAGCCCGAAACGGGTCGGGGTCGAGCAGTACTTC

d_gene: .
j_gene: TRBJ1-5
len: 15
v_gene: TRBV28
abundance: .
CDR3aa: CASSLGSIGGQPQHF
CDR3nt: TGTGCCAGCAGTTTAGGGTCCATCGGGGGTCAGCCCCAGCATTTT

d_gene: .
j_gene: TRBJ1-5
len: 14
v_gene: TRBV24-1
abundance: .
CDR3aa: CATSDHRDNQPQHF
CDR3nt: TGTGCCACCAGTGACCACAGGGACAATCAGCCCCAGCATTTT

d_gene: .
j_gene: TRBJ2-4
len: 15
v_gene: TRBV19
abundance: .
CDR3aa: CASSTPGMGENIQYF
CDR3nt: TGTGCCAGTAGTACCCCCGGGATGGGCGAAAACATTCAGTACTTC

d_gene: .
j_gene: TRBJ2-7
len: 13
v_gene: TRBV5-4
abundance: .
CDR3aa: CASRAGGAYEQYF
CDR3nt: TGTGCCAGCAGGGCGGGTGGGGCCTACGAGCAGTACTTC

d_gene: TRBD2
j_gene: TRBJ2-1
len: 16
v_gene: TRBV29-1
abundance: once
CDR3aa: CSVEEATSGAYNEQFF
CDR3nt: TGCAGCGTTGAAGAGGCGACTAGCGGGGCTTACAATGAGCAGTTCTTC

d_gene: .
j_gene: TRBJ2-6
len: 15
v_gene: TRBV6-2/TRBV6-3
abundance: .
CDR3aa: CASSYSASGANVLTF
CDR3nt: TGTGCCAGCAGTTACTCGGCCTCTGGGGCCAACGTCCTGACTTTC

d_gene: .
j_gene: TRBJ2-1
len: 16
v_gene: TRBV14
abundance: .
CDR3aa: CASSPLRDTRYNEQFF
CDR3nt: TGTGCCAGCAGCCCCCTCCGGGACACCCGCTACAATGAGCAGTTCTTC

d_gene: TRBD2
j_gene: TRBJ2-7
len: 15
v_gene: TRBV4-1
abundance: .
CDR3aa: CASSPPGGSSYEQYF
CDR3nt: TGCGCCAGCAGCCCCCCCGGGGGGTCCTCCTACGAGCAGTACTTC

d_gene: .
j_gene: TRBJ1-4
len: 17
v_gene: TRBV6-9
abundance: .
CDR3aa: CASSPAWTTPGGEKLFF
CDR3nt: TGTGCCAGCAGCCCAGCCTGGACAACTCCCGGTGGGGAAAAACTGTTTTTT

d_gene: .
j_gene: TRBJ2-4
len: 13
v_gene: TRBV7-9
abundance: .
CDR3aa: CASSLAGDSPQYF
CDR3nt: TGTGCCAGCAGCTTAGCCGGGGACTCCCCCCAGTACTTC

d_gene: TRBD1
j_gene: TRBJ1-3
len: 16
v_gene: TRBV25-1
abundance: .
CDR3aa: CASSDRMTGAGNTIYF
CDR3nt: TGTGCCAGCAGTGACCGAATGACAGGGGCCGGAAACACCATATATTTT

d_gene: TRBD1
j_gene: TRBJ1-2
len: 13
v_gene: TRBV3-1/TRBV3-2
abundance: .
CDR3aa: CASSQVQGDGYTF
CDR3nt: TGTGCCAGCAGCCAGGTACAGGGGGATGGCTACACCTTC

d_gene: .
j_gene: TRBJ1-4
len: 16
v_gene: TRBV18
abundance: .
CDR3aa: CASSPRGGVGSEKLFF
CDR3nt: TGTGCCAGCTCACCCCGGGGAGGGGTTGGGTCTGAAAAACTGTTTTTT

d_gene: TRBD1
j_gene: TRBJ2-7
len: 15
v_gene: TRBV20-1
abundance: .
CDR3aa: CSASFPGQDRYEQYF
CDR3nt: TGCAGTGCTAGTTTCCCGGGACAGGACCGCTACGAGCAGTACTTC

d_gene: .
j_gene: TRBJ2-7
len: 17
v_gene: TRBV7-2
abundance: .
CDR3aa: CASSPQSWGRSSYEQYF
CDR3nt: TGTGCCAGCAGCCCCCAATCTTGGGGGAGGAGCTCCTACGAGCAGTACTTC

d_gene: .
j_gene: TRBJ2-5
len: 15
v_gene: TRBV24-1
abundance: .
CDR3aa: CATSDPGVVQETQYF
CDR3nt: TGTGCCACCAGTGACCCCGGGGTGGTCCAAGAGACCCAGTACTTC

d_gene: .
j_gene: TRBJ2-1
len: 14
v_gene: TRBV10-3
abundance: once
CDR3aa: CAISPSVSYNEQFF
CDR3nt: TGTGCCATCAGTCCTAGCGTCTCCTACAATGAGCAGTTCTTC

d_gene: TRBD1
j_gene: TRBJ2-5
len: 14
v_gene: TRBV18
abundance: .
CDR3aa: CASSVGTGQETQYF
CDR3nt: TGTGCCAGCTCAGTTGGGACAGGGCAAGAGACCCAGTACTTC

d_gene: .
j_gene: TRBJ1-3
len: 16
v_gene: TRBV21-1
abundance: .
CDR3aa: CASSKAEGQGGNTIYF
CDR3nt: TGTGCCAGCAGCAAAGCCGAGGGACAGGGCGGAAACACCATATATTTT

d_gene: TRBD2
j_gene: TRBJ2-1
len: 13
v_gene: TRBV28
abundance: .
CDR3aa: CASFSPGTRGLFF
CDR3nt: TGTGCCAGTTTCTCGCCCGGGACTAGAGGTCTGTTCTTC

d_gene: .
j_gene: TRBJ1-1
len: 15
v_gene: TRBV7-2
abundance: few
CDR3aa: CASSLAPLGAAEAFF
CDR3nt: TGTGCCAGCAGCTTAGCCCCCTTGGGGGCGGCTGAAGCTTTCTTT

d_gene: TRBD2
j_gene: TRBJ2-7
len: 15
v_gene: TRBV19
abundance: .
CDR3aa: CASSLPSGTPHEQYF
CDR3nt: TGTGCCAGTAGTTTGCCTAGCGGGACCCCCCACGAGCAGTACTTC

d_gene: TRBD2
j_gene: TRBJ2-1
len: 16
v_gene: TRBV15
abundance: .
CDR3aa: CATSRGLARSYNEQFF
CDR3nt: TGTGCCACCAGCAGAGGACTAGCTCGGTCCTACAATGAGCAGTTCTTC

d_gene: .
j_gene: TRBJ2-7
len: 18
v_gene: TRBV21-1
abundance: .
CDR3aa: CASSKGTTGTGLKYEQYF
CDR3nt: TGTGCCAGCAGCAAAGGGACGACCGGGACAGGGTTGAAGTACGAGCAGTACTTC

d_gene: .
j_gene: TRBJ2-2
len: 15
v_gene: TRBV3-1/TRBV3-2
abundance: .
CDR3aa: CASSQGRHNTGELFF
CDR3nt: TGTGCCAGCAGCCAGGGCCGGCACAACACCGGGGAGCTGTTTTTT

d_gene: .
j_gene: TRBJ1-1
len: 13
v_gene: TRBV19
abundance: .
CDR3aa: CASAGTMNTEAFF
CDR3nt: TGTGCCAGCGCCGGGACAATGAACACTGAAGCTTTCTTT

d_gene: .
j_gene: TRBJ1-4
len: 11
v_gene: TRBV4-1
abundance: .
CDR3aa: CASSPGTQLFF
CDR3nt: TGCGCCAGCAGCCCTGGGACTCAACTGTTTTTT

d_gene: TRBD2
j_gene: TRBJ2-1
len: 15
v_gene: TRBV19
abundance: .
CDR3aa: CASSIRGGYGNEQFF
CDR3nt: TGTGCCAGTAGTATCCGGGGGGGTTATGGGAATGAGCAGTTCTTC

d_gene: .
j_gene: TRBJ2-7
len: 10
v_gene: TRBV30
abundance: medium-sized
CDR3aa: CAWRSGEQYF
CDR3nt: TGTGCCTGGAGGTCGGGGGAGCAGTACTTC

d_gene: TRBD2
j_gene: TRBJ2-1
len: 19
v_gene: TRBV19
abundance: .
CDR3aa: CASSPRGLAGGGAYNEQFF
CDR3nt: TGTGCCAGTAGTCCCAGGGGCTTAGCGGGAGGGGGGGCCTACAATGAGCAGTTCTTC

d_gene: TRBD1
j_gene: TRBJ2-6
len: 18
v_gene: TRBV19
abundance: .
CDR3aa: CASSIVGPTGAGANVLTF
CDR3nt: TGTGCCAGTAGTATAGTTGGCCCGACAGGGGCTGGGGCCAACGTCCTGACTTTC

d_gene: .
j_gene: TRBJ2-1
len: 15
v_gene: TRBV11-2
abundance: .
CDR3aa: CASSLDRTGQHEQFF
CDR3nt: TGTGCCAGCAGCTTAGATAGAACGGGACAACATGAGCAGTTCTTC

d_gene: TRBD1
j_gene: TRBJ1-2
len: 14
v_gene: TRBV6-5
abundance: .
CDR3aa: CASSPLGGSYGYTF
CDR3nt: TGTGCCAGCAGCCCCCTAGGGGGCAGCTATGGCTACACCTTC

d_gene: .
j_gene: TRBJ1-5
len: 15
v_gene: TRBV6-2/TRBV6-3
abundance: .
CDR3aa: CASSYVAYSNQPQHF
CDR3nt: TGTGCCAGCAGTTACGTGGCTTATAGCAATCAGCCCCAGCATTTT

d_gene: TRBD2
j_gene: TRBJ2-1
len: 18
v_gene: TRBV12-5
abundance: once
CDR3aa: CASGLVTGLAGWDNEQFF
CDR3nt: TGTGCTAGTGGTTTGGTAACGGGACTAGCGGGCTGGGACAATGAGCAGTTCTTC

d_gene: TRBD2
j_gene: TRBJ2-3
len: 15
v_gene: TRBV4-3
abundance: few
CDR3aa: CASSRVQLAGDTQYF
CDR3nt: TGCGCCAGCAGCCGCGTTCAGTTAGCGGGAGATACGCAGTATTTT

d_gene: TRBD2
j_gene: TRBJ2-5
len: 14
v_gene: TRBV9
abundance: .
CDR3aa: CASSHDRRGETQYF
CDR3nt: TGTGCCAGCAGCCACGACCGGCGGGGGGAGACCCAGTACTTC

d_gene: TRBD2
j_gene: TRBJ2-7
len: 16
v_gene: TRBV4-3
abundance: .
CDR3aa: CASSLGPPSGVYEQYF
CDR3nt: TGCGCCAGCAGCCTAGGGCCCCCTAGCGGAGTCTACGAGCAGTACTTC

d_gene: TRBD2
j_gene: TRBJ2-1
len: 15
v_gene: TRBV9
abundance: .
CDR3aa: CASSPLGGTYNEQFF
CDR3nt: TGTGCCAGCAGCCCCCTGGGGGGGACCTACAATGAGCAGTTCTTC